This section outlines one TCR beta chain sequence together with its context. The CDR3 length is 15 residues. CDR1 SGHTS and CDR2 YDEGEE come from the germline V gene. Trimming removed 10 bases from V and 1 base from J; junction bases left unmatched: 10. This record comes from a study of T cell repertoires in ileal Crohn's disease. Sequencing was performed with immunoSEQ multiplex PCR; in TCRdb, only in-frame clones are kept and a portion is missing. Of over 14,000 clones in the sample, 75% to 85% are singletons; the top ten hold 3.5% to 5%. The material sequenced was ileal tissue. This chain links TRBV5-8 with TRBJ2-3, with 9 bases lining up with TRBD2. This receptor was obtained from an adult with Crohn's disease. The CDR3, as DNA: TGTGCCGGGCCATCCCTAGCGGGACGCACAGATACGCAGTATTTT. It is translated as CAGPSLAGRTDTQYF.